These 3 T cell receptor beta chains were sequenced from one sample in a study of PD-L1 blockade in urothelial cancer. Libraries were prepared by immunoSEQ multiplex PCR; TCRdb keeps only in-frame clonotypes and omits some of them. The data show 35,000 to 45,000 clones, 80% to 90% seen once. Specified time point: peripheral blood 6 weeks after treatment start. The sample consisted of PBMCs, taken around atezolizumab (anti-PD-L1) treatment. The receptors derive from a man aged 70-80 years with urothelial cancer.

To note about this clone: One end of the junction is discordant with germline, which a read error may explain. J is TRBJ2-7 and V is TRBV7-7, with 9 bases fitting TRBD2. This CDR3 spans 15 amino acids. Germline V gene sequence: CDR1 SSHAT, CDR2 FNYEAQ (reference sequence). This chain's CDR3 is CASSLDASGAYEQYF. For the CDR3, the DNA is TGTGCTAGCAGCTTAGACGCTAGCGGGGCATACGAGCAGTACTTC. The complete variable domain, with remaining parts taken from reference TRBV7-7 and TRBJ2-7, reads GAGVSQSPRYKVTKRGQDVTLRCDPISSHATLYWYQQALGQGPEFLTYFNYEAQPDKSGLPSDRFSAERPEGSISTLTIQRTEQRDSAMYRCASSLDASGAYEQYFGPGTRLTVT.

The rearrangement links TRBV15 to TRBJ2-7; maybe TRBD1 (5 bases). The CDR3 totals 13 residues. Germline CDR1 LNHNV, CDR2 YYDKDF (reference sequence). Trimming stripped 0 bases from V and 5 bases from J, with 8 bases between. The chain's CDR3 is CATSRDPRDEQYF. The CDR3 DNA sequence: TGTGCCACCAGCAGAGATCCCAGGGACGAGCAGTACTTC.

The V gene is TRBV6-1, the J gene TRBJ2-1; 7 nucleotides line up with TRBD1. The V segment lost 8 bases and the J segment 1 base; nucleotides outside the gene matches: 8. The germline V gene encodes CDR1 MNHNS and CDR2 SASEGT. The CDR3 runs to 15 residues. CDR3 region: CASHKTGMSYNEQFF. CDR3 sequence (DNA): TGTGCCAGCCATAAGACAGGGATGTCCTACAATGAGCAGTTCTTC.